This T cell receptor beta chain was profiled in a study of blood T cell repertoires in COVID-19. Between the trimmed V and J ends, which lost 5 bases and 0 bases, there was a span of 17 bases. This CDR3 has 16 residues. From germline, CDR1 is LNHDA and CDR2 SQIVND (reference sequence). Clones were read by immunoSEQ multiplex PCR, and TCRdb kept only the in-frame ones, dropping some. Here the sample spans some 300,000 clones, just under 90% being singletons. What was sequenced was PBMCs or T cells enriched from blood (not recorded which). This chain connects TRBV19 to TRBJ2-7; D remains ambiguous. The TCR sequence derives from a woman aged 30 to 39 who had recovered from COVID-19. CDR3 sequence (DNA): TGTGCCAGTAGTGCGTTCCTCCGAGGCAACTCCTACGAGCAGTACTTC. Translated: CASSAFLRGNSYEQYF.